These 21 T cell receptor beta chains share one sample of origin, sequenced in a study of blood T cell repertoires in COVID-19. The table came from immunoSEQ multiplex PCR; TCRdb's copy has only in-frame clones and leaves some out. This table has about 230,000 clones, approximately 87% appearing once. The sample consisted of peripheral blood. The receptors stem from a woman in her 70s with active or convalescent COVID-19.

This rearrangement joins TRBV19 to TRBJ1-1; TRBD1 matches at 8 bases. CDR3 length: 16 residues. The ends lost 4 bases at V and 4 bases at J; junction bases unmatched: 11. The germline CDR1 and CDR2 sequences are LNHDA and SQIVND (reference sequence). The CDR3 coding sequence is TGTGCCAGTAGTACCCGTCGGACAGGGCTTGGCACTGAAGCTTTCTTT. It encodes CASSTRRTGLGTEAFF.

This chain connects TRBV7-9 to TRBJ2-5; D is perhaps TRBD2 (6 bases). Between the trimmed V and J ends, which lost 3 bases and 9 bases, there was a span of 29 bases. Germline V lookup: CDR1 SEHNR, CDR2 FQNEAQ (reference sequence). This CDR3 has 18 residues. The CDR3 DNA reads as TGTGCCAGCAGCTTGAATTCGGGTACGGGAGCCACCATTCGGGCCCAGTACTTC. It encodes CASSLNSGTGATIRAQYF.

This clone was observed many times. The DNA of the CDR3 is TGTGCCAGCTCAGCTGGGACAGGAGGTGGCTACACCTTC. Translated, it gives CASSAGTGGGYTF. The chain recombines TRBV18 with TRBJ1-2; 8 bases agree with TRBD1. This CDR3 region has 13 residues. The trim removed 5 bases at V and 7 bases at J, leaving 6 bases unmatched. Per germline, CDR1 KGHSH and CDR2 LQKENI.

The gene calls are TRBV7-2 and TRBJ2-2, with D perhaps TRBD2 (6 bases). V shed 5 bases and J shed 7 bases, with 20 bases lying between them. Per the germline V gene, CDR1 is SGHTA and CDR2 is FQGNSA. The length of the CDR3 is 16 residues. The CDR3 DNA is TGTGCCAGCAGCCCCCGCTGGGGACCGGAGGGCGGGGAGCTGTTTTTT. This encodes CASSPRWGPEGGELFF.

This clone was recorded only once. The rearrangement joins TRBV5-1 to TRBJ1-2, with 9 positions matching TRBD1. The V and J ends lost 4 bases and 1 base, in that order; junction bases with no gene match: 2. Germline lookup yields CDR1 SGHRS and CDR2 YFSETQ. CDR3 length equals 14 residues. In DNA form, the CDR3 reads TGCGCCAGCAGCCGGGGACAGGGTAACTATGGCTACACCTTC. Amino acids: CASSRGQGNYGYTF. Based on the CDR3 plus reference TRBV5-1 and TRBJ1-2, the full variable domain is KAGVTQTPRYLIKTRGQQVTLSCSPISGHRSVSWYQQTPGQGLQFLFEYFSETQRNKGNFPGRFSGRQFSNSRSEMNVSTLELGDSALYLCASSRGQGNYGYTFGSGTRLTVV.

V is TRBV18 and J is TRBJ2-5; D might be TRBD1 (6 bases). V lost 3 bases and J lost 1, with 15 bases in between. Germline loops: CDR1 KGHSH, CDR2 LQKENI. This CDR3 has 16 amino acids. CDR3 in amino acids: CASSPIQTGPQETQYF. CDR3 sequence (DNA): TGTGCCAGCTCACCGATCCAGACAGGCCCCCAAGAGACCCAGTACTTC.

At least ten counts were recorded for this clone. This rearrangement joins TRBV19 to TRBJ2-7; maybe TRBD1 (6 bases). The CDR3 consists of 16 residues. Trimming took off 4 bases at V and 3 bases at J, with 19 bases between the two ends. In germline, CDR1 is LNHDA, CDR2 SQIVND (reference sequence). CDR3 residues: CASSTRPGTRNYEQYF. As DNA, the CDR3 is TGTGCCAGTAGTACCCGGCCGGGGACACGAAACTACGAGCAGTACTTC.

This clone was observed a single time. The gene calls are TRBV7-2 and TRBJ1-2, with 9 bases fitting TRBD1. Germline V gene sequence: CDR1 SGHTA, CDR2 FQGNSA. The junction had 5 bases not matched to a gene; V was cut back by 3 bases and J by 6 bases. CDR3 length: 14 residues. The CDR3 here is CASSFPDRGNGYTF. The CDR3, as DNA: TGTGCCAGCAGCTTCCCGGACAGGGGTAATGGCTACACCTTC.

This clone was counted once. CDR3 sequence reads: CASSPRRASLSGANVLTF. CDR3 in DNA: TGTGCCAGCTCACCACGGAGGGCTAGCCTCTCTGGGGCCAACGTCCTGACTTTC. The V and J genes are TRBV18 and TRBJ2-6; D may be TRBD2 (6 bases). CDR1 is KGHSH, CDR2 LQKENI, per germline. V was shortened by 1 base and J by 0 bases, with 13 bases between the two germline ends. CDR3 length equals 18 residues.

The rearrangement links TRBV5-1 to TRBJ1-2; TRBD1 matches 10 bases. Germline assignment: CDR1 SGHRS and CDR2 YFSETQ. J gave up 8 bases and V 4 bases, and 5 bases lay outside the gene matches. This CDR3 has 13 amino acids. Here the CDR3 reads CASSPGTGAGYTF. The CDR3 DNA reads TGCGCCAGCAGCCCCGGGACAGGGGCCGGCTACACCTTC.

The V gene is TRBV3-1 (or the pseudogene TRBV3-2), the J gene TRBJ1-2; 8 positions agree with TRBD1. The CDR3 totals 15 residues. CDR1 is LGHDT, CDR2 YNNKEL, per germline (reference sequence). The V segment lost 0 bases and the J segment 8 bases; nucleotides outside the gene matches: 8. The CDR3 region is CASSQDSQGADGYTF. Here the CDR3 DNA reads TGTGCCAGCAGCCAAGATAGTCAGGGGGCGGACGGCTACACCTTC.

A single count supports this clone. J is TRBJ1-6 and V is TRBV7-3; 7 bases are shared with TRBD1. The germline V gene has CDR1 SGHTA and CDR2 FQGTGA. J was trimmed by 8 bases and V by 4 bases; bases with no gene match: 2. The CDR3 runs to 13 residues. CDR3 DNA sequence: TGTGCCAGCAGCTGGGACAGTTATTCACCCCTCCACTTT. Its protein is CASSWDSYSPLHF. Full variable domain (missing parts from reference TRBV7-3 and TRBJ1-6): GAGVSQTPSNKVTEKGKYVELRCDPISGHTALYWYRQSLGQGPEFLIYFQGTGAADDSGLPNDRFFAVRPEGSVSTLKIQRTERGDSAVYLCASSWDSYSPLHFGNGTRLTVT.

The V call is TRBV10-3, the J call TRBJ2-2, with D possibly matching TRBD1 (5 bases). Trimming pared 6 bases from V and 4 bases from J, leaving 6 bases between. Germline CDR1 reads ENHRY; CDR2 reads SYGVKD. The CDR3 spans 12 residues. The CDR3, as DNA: TGTGCCATCAGCGACAGCACCGGGGAGCTGTTTTTT. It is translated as CAISDSTGELFF.

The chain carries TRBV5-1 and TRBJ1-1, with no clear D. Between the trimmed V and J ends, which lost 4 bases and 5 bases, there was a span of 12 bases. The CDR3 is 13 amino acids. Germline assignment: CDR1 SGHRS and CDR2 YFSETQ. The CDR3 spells CASSAGEETEAFF. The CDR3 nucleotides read TGCGCCAGCAGCGCGGGAGAAGAAACTGAAGCTTTCTTT.

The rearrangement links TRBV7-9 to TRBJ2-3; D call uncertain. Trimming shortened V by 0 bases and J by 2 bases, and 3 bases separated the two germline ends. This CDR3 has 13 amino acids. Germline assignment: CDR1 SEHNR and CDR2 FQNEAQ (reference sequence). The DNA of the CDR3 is TGTGCCAGCAGCTTAGCTATCACAGATACGCAGTATTTT. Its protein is CASSLAITDTQYF.

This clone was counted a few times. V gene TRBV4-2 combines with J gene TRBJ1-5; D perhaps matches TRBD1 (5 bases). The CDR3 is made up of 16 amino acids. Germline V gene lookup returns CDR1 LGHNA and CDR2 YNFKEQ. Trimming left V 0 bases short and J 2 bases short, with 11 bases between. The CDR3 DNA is TGTGCCAGCAGCCAAGACGGGGGAGTCGGCAATCAGCCCCAGCATTTT. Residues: CASSQDGGVGNQPQHF.

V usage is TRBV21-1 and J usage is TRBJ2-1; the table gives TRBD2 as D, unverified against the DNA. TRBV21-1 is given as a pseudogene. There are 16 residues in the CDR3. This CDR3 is CASRPTEGGPYNEQFF. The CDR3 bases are TGTGCCAGCAGACCGACGGAGGGCGGACCCTACAATGAGCAGTTCTTC.

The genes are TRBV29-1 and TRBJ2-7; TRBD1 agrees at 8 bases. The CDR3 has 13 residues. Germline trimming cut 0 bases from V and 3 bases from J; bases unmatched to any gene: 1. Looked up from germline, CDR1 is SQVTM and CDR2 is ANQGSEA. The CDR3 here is CSVEDGQGYEQYF. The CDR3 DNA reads TGCAGCGTTGAAGACGGACAGGGCTACGAGCAGTACTTC.

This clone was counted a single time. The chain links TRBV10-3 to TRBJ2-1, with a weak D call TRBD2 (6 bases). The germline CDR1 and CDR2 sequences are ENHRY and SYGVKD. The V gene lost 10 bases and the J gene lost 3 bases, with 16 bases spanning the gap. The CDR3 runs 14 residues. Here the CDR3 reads CATRRDSFYNEQFF. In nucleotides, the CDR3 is TGTGCCACCCGCCGGGACTCCTTCTACAATGAGCAGTTCTTC.

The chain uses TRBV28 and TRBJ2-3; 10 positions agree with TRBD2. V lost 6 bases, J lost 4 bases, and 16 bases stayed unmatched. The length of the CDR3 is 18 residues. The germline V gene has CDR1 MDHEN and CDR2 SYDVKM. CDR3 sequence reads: CASSPQGASGRSADTQYF. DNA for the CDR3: TGTGCCAGCAGCCCTCAGGGGGCTAGCGGGAGAAGCGCAGATACGCAGTATTTT.

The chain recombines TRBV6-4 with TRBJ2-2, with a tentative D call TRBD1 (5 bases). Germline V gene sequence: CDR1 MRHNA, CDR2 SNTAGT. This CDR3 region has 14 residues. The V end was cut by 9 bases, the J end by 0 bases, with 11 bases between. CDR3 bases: TGTGCCAGTGGACAAGGCGCGAACACCGGGGAGCTGTTTTTT. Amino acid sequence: CASGQGANTGELFF.